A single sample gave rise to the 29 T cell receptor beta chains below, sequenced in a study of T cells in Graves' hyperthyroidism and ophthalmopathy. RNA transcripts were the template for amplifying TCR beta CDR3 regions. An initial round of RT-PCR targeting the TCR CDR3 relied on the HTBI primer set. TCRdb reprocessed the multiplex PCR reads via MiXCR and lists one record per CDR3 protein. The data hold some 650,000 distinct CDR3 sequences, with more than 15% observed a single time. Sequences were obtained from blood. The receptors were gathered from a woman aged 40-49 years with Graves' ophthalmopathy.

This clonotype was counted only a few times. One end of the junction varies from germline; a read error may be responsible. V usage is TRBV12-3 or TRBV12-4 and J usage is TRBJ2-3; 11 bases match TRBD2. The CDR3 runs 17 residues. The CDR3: CASSLTLAGGPRDAQYF. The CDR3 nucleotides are TGTGCCAGCAGTTTGACCTTAGCGGGGGGGCCCAGAGATGCGCAGTATTTT.

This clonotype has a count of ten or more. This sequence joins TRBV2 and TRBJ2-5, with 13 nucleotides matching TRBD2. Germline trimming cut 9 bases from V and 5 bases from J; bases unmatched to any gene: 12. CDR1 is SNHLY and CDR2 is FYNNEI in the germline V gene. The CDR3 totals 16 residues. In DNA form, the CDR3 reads TGTGCCAGTGGGGTCGGACTAGCGGGAGTCGGGGAGACCCAGTACTTC. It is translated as CASGVGLAGVGETQYF.

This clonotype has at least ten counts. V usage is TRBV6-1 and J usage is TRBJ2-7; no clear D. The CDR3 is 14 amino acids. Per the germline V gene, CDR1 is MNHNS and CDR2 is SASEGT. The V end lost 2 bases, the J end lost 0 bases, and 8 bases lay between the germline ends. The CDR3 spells CASSESRRSYEQYF. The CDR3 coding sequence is TGTGCCAGCAGTGAAAGCCGCCGCTCCTACGAGCAGTACTTC.

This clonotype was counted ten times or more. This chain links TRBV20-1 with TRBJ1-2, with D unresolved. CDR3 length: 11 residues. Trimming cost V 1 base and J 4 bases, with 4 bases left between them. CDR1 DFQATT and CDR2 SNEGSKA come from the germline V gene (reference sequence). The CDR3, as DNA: TGCAGTGCTAGAGTTAGCTATGGCTACACCTTC. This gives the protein CSARVSYGYTF.

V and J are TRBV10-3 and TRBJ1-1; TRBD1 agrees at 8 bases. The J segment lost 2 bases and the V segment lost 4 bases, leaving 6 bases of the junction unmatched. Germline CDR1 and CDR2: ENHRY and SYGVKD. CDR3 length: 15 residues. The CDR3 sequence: CAISGGTGPNTEAFF. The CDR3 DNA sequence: TGTGCCATCAGTGGAGGGACAGGACCAAACACTGAAGCTTTCTTT.

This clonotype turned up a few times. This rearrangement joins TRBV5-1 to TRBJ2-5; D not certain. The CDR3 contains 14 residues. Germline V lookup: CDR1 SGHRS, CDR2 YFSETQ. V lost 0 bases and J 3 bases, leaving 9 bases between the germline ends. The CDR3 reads CASSLGLVEETQYF. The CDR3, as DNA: TGCGCCAGCAGCTTGGGTCTAGTCGAAGAGACCCAGTACTTC.

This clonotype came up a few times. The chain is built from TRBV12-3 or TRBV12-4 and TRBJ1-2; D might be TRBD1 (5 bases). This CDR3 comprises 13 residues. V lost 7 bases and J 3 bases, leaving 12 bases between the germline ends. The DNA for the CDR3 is TGTGCCAGCAAGCTCAGGGAGGACTATGGCTACACCTTC. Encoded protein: CASKLREDYGYTF.

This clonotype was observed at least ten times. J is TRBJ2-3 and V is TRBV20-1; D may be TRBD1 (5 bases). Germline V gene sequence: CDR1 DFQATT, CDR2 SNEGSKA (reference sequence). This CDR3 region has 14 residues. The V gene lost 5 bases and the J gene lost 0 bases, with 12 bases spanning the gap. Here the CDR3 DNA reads TGCAGTGCTCTCCAGGGCTTGAGCACAGATACGCAGTATTTT. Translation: CSALQGLSTDTQYF.

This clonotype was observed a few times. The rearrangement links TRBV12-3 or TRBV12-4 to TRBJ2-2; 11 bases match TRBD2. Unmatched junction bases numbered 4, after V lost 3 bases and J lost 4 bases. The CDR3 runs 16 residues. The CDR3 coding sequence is TGTGCCAGCAGTTTCCTAGCGGGAGGAGCCACCGGGGAGCTGTTTTTT. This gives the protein CASSFLAGGATGELFF.

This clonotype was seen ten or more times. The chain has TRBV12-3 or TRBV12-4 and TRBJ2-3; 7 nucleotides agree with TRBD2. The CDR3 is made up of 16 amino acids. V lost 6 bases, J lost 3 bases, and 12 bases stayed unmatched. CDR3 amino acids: CASRHGQGRGTDTQYF. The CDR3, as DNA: TGTGCCAGCAGACACGGGCAAGGGCGGGGGACAGATACGCAGTATTTT.

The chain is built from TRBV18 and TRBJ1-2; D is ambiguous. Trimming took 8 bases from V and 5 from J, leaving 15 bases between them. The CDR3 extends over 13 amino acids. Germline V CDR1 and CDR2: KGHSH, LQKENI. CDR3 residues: CASSLQDGYGYTF. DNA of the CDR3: TGTGCCAGCAGTTTGCAAGATGGTTATGGCTACACCTTC.

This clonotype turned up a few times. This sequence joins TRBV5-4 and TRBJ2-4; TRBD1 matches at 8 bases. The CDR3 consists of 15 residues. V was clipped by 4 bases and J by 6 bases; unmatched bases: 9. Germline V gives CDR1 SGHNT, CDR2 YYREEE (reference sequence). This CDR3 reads CASSAPTGERNIQYF. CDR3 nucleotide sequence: TGTGCCAGCAGCGCCCCGACAGGGGAACGAAACATTCAGTACTTC. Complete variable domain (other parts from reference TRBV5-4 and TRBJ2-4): ETGVTQSPTHLIKTRGQQVTLRCSSQSGHNTVSWYQQALGQGPQFIFQYYREEENGRGNFPPRFSGLQFPNYSSELNVNALELDDSALYLCASSAPTGERNIQYFGAGTRLSVL.

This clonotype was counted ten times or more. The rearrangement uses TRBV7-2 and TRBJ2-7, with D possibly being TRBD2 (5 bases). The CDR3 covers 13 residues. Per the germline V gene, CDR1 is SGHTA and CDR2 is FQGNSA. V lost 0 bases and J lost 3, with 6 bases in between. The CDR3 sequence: CASSLAGDYEQYF. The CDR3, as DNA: TGTGCCAGCAGCTTAGCGGGAGACTACGAGCAGTACTTC. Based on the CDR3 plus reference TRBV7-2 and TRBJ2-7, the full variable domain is GAGVSQSPSNKVTEKGKDVELRCDPISGHTALYWYRQSLGQGLEFLIYFQGNSAPDKSGLPSDRFSAERTGGSVSTLTIQRTQQEDSAVYLCASSLAGDYEQYFGPGTRLTVT.

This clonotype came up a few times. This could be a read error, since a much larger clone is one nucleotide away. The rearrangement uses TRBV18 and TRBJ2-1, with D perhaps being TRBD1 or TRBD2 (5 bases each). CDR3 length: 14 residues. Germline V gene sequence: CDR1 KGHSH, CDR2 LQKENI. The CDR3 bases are TGTGCCAGCCCACCAGGGAGAACCTACAATGAGCAGTTCTTC. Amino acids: CASPPGRTYNEQFF.

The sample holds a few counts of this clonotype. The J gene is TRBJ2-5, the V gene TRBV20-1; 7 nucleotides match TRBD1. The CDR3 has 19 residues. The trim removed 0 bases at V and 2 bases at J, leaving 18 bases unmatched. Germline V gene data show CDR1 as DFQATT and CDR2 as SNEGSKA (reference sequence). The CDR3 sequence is CSARDLSSRRDSEQETQYF. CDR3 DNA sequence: TGCAGTGCTAGAGATCTTAGTAGCCGACGGGACAGTGAACAAGAGACCCAGTACTTC.

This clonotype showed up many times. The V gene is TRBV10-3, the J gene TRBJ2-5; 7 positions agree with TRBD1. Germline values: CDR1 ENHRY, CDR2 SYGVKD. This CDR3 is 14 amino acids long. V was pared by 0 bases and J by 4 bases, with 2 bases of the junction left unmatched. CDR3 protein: CAISESTGRETQYF. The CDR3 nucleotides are TGTGCCATCAGTGAGTCGACAGGGCGAGAGACCCAGTACTTC.

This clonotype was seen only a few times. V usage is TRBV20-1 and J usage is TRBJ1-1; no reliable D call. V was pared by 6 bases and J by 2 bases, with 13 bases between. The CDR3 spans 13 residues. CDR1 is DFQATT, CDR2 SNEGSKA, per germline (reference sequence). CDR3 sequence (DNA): TGCAGTGCCGTAAACCGATTAAACACTGAAGCTTTCTTT. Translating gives CSAVNRLNTEAFF.

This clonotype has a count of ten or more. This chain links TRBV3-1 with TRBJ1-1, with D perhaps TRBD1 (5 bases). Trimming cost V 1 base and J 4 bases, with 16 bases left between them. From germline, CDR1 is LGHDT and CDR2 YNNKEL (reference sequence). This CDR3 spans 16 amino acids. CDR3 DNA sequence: TGTGCCAGCAGCCAAGGATGGGGGTCCTTCGTCACTGAAGCTTTCTTT. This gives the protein CASSQGWGSFVTEAFF.

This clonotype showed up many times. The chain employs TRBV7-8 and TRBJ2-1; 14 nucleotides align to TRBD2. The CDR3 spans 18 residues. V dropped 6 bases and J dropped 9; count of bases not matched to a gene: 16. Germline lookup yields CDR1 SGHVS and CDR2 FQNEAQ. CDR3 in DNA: TGTGCCAGCAGGGACGGACTAGCGGGAGGCGCCTCGGGGGTTGAGCAGTTCTTC. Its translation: CASRDGLAGGASGVEQFF.

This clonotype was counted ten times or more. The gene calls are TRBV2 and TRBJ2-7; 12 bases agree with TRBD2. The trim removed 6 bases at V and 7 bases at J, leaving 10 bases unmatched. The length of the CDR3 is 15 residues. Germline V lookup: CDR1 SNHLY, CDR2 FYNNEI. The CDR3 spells CASRLRLAGVGEQYF. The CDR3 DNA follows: TGTGCCAGCAGACTTCGACTAGCGGGAGTGGGGGAGCAGTACTTC.

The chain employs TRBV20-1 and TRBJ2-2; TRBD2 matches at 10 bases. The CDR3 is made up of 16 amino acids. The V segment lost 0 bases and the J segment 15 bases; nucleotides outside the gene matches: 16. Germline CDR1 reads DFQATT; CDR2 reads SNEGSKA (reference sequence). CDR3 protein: CSARDSGGPTRSELFF. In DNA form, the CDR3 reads TGCAGTGCTAGAGATAGCGGGGGGCCAACTAGGAGTGAGTTGTTTTTT.

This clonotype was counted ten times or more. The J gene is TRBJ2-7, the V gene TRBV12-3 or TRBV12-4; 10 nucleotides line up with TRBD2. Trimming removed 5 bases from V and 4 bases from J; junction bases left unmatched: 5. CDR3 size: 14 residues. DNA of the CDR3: TGTGCCAGCAGTGTTACTAGCGGGAATTACGAGCAGTACTTC. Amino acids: CASSVTSGNYEQYF.

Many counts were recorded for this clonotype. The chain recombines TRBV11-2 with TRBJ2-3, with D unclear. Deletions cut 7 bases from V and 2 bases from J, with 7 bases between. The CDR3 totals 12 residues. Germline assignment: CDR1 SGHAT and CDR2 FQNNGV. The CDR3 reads CASTLNTDTQYF. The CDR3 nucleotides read TGTGCCAGCACCCTAAACACAGATACGCAGTATTTT.

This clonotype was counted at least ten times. For the CDR3, the DNA is TGTGCCAGCAGCTTATATAGGAGGACTAGCGGGTACAATGAGCAGTTCTTC. Translated, it gives CASSLYRRTSGYNEQFF. The V call is TRBV11-2, the J call TRBJ2-1, with 11 bases that match TRBD2. CDR3 length: 17 amino acids. Per germline, CDR1 SGHAT and CDR2 FQNNGV. The V segment lost 2 bases and the J segment 4 bases; nucleotides outside the gene matches: 7.

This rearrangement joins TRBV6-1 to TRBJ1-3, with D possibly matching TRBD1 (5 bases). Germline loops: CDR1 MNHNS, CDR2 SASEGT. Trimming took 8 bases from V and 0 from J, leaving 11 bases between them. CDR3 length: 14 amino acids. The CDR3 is CASGEGNSGNTIYF. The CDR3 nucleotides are TGTGCCAGCGGGGAGGGGAACTCTGGAAACACCATATATTTT.

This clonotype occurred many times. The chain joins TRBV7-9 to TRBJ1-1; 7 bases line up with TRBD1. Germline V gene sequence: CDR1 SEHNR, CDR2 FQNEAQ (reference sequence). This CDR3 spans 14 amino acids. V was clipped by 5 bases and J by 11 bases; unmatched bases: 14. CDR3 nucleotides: TGTGCCAGCAGCCCAGACAGGGTTCTGTCAGTCGCTTTCTTT. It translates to CASSPDRVLSVAFF.

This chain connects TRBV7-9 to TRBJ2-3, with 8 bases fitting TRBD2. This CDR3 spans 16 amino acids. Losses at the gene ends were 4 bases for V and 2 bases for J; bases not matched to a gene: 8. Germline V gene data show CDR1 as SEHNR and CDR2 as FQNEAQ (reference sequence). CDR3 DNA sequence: TGTGCCAGCAGCTCAATCCAGCGGGGGCCCACAGATACGCAGTATTTT. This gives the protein CASSSIQRGPTDTQYF.

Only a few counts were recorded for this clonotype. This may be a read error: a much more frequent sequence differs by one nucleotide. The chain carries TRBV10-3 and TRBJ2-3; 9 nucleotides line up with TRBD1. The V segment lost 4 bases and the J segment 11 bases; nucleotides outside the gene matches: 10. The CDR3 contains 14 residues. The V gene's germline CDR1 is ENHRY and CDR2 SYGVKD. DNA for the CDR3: TGTGCCATCAGTGGGACGAACGACAGGGGGATGCAGTATTTT. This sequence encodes CAISGTNDRGMQYF.

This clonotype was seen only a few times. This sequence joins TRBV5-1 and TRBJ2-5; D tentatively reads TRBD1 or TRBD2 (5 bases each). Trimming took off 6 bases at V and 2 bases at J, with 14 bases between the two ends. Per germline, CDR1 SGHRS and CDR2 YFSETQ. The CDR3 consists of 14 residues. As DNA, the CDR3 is TGCGCCAGCAATTCAGGGAGATGGCAAGAGACCCAGTACTTC. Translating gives CASNSGRWQETQYF.